The 3 T cell receptor beta chains below come from one sample, sequenced in a study of control samples from healthy donors and cancer patients. The repertoire was sequenced with immunoSEQ multiplex PCR; TCRdb's copy has only in-frame clones and lacks some. Of about 40,000 clones listed, around 87% are singletons. The sequencing input was PBMCs. The source is a woman aged 55-69 years with lung cancer.

CDR3 region: CATSRGQGTETQYF. As DNA, the CDR3 is TGTGCCACCAGCAGAGGACAGGGTACAGAGACCCAGTACTTC. The chain links TRBV15 to TRBJ2-5; TRBD1 agrees at 7 bases. V gave up 1 base and J gave up 4 bases; unmatched junction bases: 3. This CDR3 region has 14 residues. Germline V gives CDR1 LNHNV, CDR2 YYDKDF (reference sequence).

This clone was seen a single time. The rearrangement links TRBV28 to TRBJ2-1; tentative D call: TRBD2 (6 bases). Germline V gene sequence: CDR1 MDHEN, CDR2 SYDVKM. This CDR3 spans 13 amino acids. V lost 11 bases to trimming and J lost 5 bases, with 16 bases between them. Here the CDR3 DNA reads TGTGCCGTGCGTAGGGGACTTAACAATGAGCAGTTCTTC. This codes for CAVRRGLNNEQFF.

This chain connects TRBV6-1 to TRBJ2-1; the D gene is possibly TRBD2 (6 bases). Germline V gene sequence: CDR1 MNHNS, CDR2 SASEGT. Trimming took 3 bases from V and 11 from J, leaving 17 bases between them. The CDR3 has 14 residues. The CDR3 protein is CASSDHKTSYQQFF. For the CDR3, the DNA is TGTGCCAGCAGTGACCACAAAACTAGCTACCAGCAGTTCTTC.